This T cell receptor (beta chain) was observed in a study of human T cells and chemical hapten exposure. Study as a whole: Patients, predominantly female, presented with alopecia areata, totalis or universalis.

This clonotype has a count of ten or more. Individual cDNA molecules had unique molecular identifiers attached to them by the library. One entry per CDR3 protein results from TCRdb running MiXCR on the RACE reads. This sample has 65,000 to 70,000 distinct CDR3 sequences, with roughly 11% found just once. Time point: pre-sensitization, week 0. The treatment was: therapeutic diphenylcyclopropenone sensitization with weekly scalp DPC. Germline-derived CDR1 and CDR2 are SGHVS and FNYEAQ. The V end was cut by 1 base, the J end by 0 bases, with 15 bases between. This CDR3 spans 18 amino acids. V usage is TRBV7-6 and J usage is TRBJ2-2, with D possibly TRBD2 on 5 matching bases. This sequence was found in a woman aged 50 to 60 with alopecia areata. Some clones in this sample may be carry-over from other donors' samples. Here the sequenced sample was whole blood, taken in connection with sensitization to the hapten diphenylcyclopropenone (DPC). The CDR3: CASSLVATRHTNTGELFF. CDR3 nucleotides: TGTGCCAGCAGCTTAGTAGCGACACGGCATACGAACACCGGGGAGCTGTTTTTT.